A single sample gave rise to the 8 T cell receptor beta chains below, sequenced in a study of shared T cell receptors in the human thymus. Produced via immunoSEQ multiplex PCR; TCRdb's table is partial and in-frame only. Of approximately 490,000 clones in the sample, approximately 78% were seen once. Separately, the same data were catalogued under a study of human thymus T cells.

Sequencing was performed on thymocytes. The origin of the receptors is a boy under three years old with a congenital heart defect.

V gene TRBV11-2 combines with J gene TRBJ2-3; TRBD2 agrees at 7 bases. In germline, CDR1 is SGHAT, CDR2 FQNNGV. The junction had 9 bases not matched to a gene; V was cut back by 0 bases and J by 3 bases. The CDR3 sequence is 17 residues long. The CDR3 DNA reads TGTGCCAGCAGCTTAGAACCTGGCGGGAGCCGTACAGATACGCAGTATTTT. It codes for CASSLEPGGSRTDTQYF.

In this sample, this clone turned up a few times. Here the CDR3 reads CASSQRGSYEQYF. The CDR3 DNA reads as TGTGCCAGCAGCCAACGCGGGAGCTACGAGCAGTACTTC. The V and J genes are TRBV7-2 and TRBJ2-7; TRBD2 agrees at 7 bases. The CDR3 has 13 residues. CDR1 SGHTA and CDR2 FQGNSA come from the germline V gene. The J segment lost 3 bases and the V segment lost 5 bases, leaving 4 bases of the junction unmatched.

The chain is built from TRBV7-9 and TRBJ2-7; 9 nucleotides match TRBD1. J gave up 2 bases and V 5 bases, and 10 bases lay outside the gene matches. Germline lookup yields CDR1 SEHNR and CDR2 FQNEAQ (reference sequence). The CDR3 is 16 residues long. The CDR3 DNA is TGTGCCAGCAGCGCTCGCCGGGACAGGGTGCCCTACGAGCAGTACTTC. This sequence encodes CASSARRDRVPYEQYF.

The CDR3 DNA is TGTGCCAGCAGTTTATTCCCAGGGGCCCCGAACACTGAAGCTTTCTTT. It codes for CASSLFPGAPNTEAFF. The V call is TRBV27, the J call TRBJ1-1; D is possibly TRBD1 (6 bases). Germline CDR1 MNHEY, CDR2 SMNVEV (reference sequence). The CDR3 spans 16 residues. Trimming pared 1 base from V and 1 base from J, leaving 13 bases between.

This chain links TRBV27 with TRBJ2-7; 14 bases align to TRBD2. The V gene end was trimmed by 5 bases and the J gene end by 2 bases; junction bases not matched to a gene: 14. The CDR3 runs 19 residues. Germline CDR1 MNHEY, CDR2 SMNVEV (reference sequence). For the CDR3, the DNA is TGTGCCAGCAGTCCTAACGCGACTAGCGGGAGGGCCGGACCCTACGAGCAGTACTTC. Amino acids: CASSPNATSGRAGPYEQYF.

The gene calls are TRBV6-1 and TRBJ2-5; D perhaps matches TRBD2 (5 bases). Trimming pared 7 bases from V and 5 bases from J, leaving 20 bases between. This CDR3 has 15 amino acids. CDR1 and CDR2 from the germline V gene are MNHNS and SASEGT. The CDR3 region is CASTLQRSDWETQYF. As DNA, the CDR3 is TGTGCCAGCACCCTCCAGCGGAGCGATTGGGAGACCCAGTACTTC.

The V and J genes are TRBV6-1 and TRBJ1-4, with D maybe TRBD1 (6 bases). CDR3 size: 14 residues. CDR1 MNHNS and CDR2 SASEGT come from the germline V gene. Trimming took 6 bases from V and 5 from J, leaving 13 bases between them. CDR3: CASRSRDKNEKLFF. The CDR3 DNA is TGTGCCAGCAGGTCCCGGGACAAGAATGAAAAACTGTTTTTT.

J is TRBJ2-5 and V is TRBV18; 8 nucleotides align to TRBD1. J was trimmed by 3 bases and V by 6 bases; bases with no gene match: 6. The germline V gene has CDR1 KGHSH and CDR2 LQKENI. The CDR3 has 14 residues. The CDR3 region has the DNA TGTGCCAGCTCTAAAAGGACAGGGAAAGAGACCCAGTACTTC. Amino acid sequence: CASSKRTGKETQYF.